The rows below give T cell receptor beta chains drawn from one sample of a study of T cell responses to AZD1222 COVID-19 vaccine. The method was immunoSEQ multiplex PCR; TCRdb's version includes in-frame clones alone and lacks a portion of them. The table shows about 150,000 clones, with about 88% occurring only once. The starting material was peripheral blood, obtained after recovery from COVID-19. The receptors here all came from an adult who had recovered from COVID-19. Both conserved end residues are part of each CDR3. The order of the fields is J gene, D gene, clone size, V gene, CDR3 protein, CDR3 DNA. The D gene is left open where the match is weak. Not all rows give a size; the values are once, few, many and, for expanded clones, a class.

TRBJ2-2 | TRBD1 | few | TRBV19 | CASSLGQGAGELFF | TGTGCCAGTAGTTTAGGCCAGGGGGCCGGGGAGCTGTTTTTT
TRBJ2-7 | - | - | TRBV29-1 | CSVSKGGPYEQYF | TGCAGCGTTAGCAAAGGGGGACCCTACGAGCAGTACTTC
TRBJ1-2 | - | - | TRBV5-6 | CASRVGHSYGYTF | TGTGCCAGCAGGGTGGGGCATAGCTATGGCTACACCTTC
TRBJ1-4 | - | - | TRBV10-3 | CAISDVNREGEKLFF | TGTGCCATCAGTGATGTAAACAGGGAGGGTGAAAAACTGTTTTTT
TRBJ1-2 | - | - | TRBV28 | CASSSRNYGYTF | TGTGCCAGCAGTTCCCGCAACTATGGCTACACCTTC
TRBJ2-3 | - | once | TRBV28 | CASSLPTMGATDTQYF | TGTGCCAGCAGTTTGCCGACCATGGGGGCCACAGATACGCAGTATTTT
TRBJ1-1 | - | - | TRBV10-3 | CAIWGGSTEAFF | TGTGCCATTTGGGGAGGGAGCACTGAAGCTTTCTTT
TRBJ1-5 | - | - | TRBV7-9 | CASSRDNQPQHF | TGTGCCAGCAGCAGGGACAATCAGCCCCAGCATTTT
TRBJ2-1 | - | - | TRBV5-1 | CANSLADWRGQFF | TGCGCCAACAGCTTGGCCGATTGGAGGGGGCAGTTCTTC
TRBJ2-7 | TRBD1 | - | TRBV5-1 | CASSFGQGVLSYEQYF | TGCGCCAGCAGCTTTGGACAGGGGGTGCTCTCCTACGAGCAGTACTTC
TRBJ1-5 | - | - | TRBV7-2 | CASGPGVGQPQHF | TGTGCCAGCGGACCAGGGGTAGGTCAGCCCCAGCATTTT